Here is one T cell receptor beta chain with its context. CDR3 size: 15 residues. V was shortened by 0 bases and J by 0 bases, with 7 bases between the two germline ends. Germline V gene sequence: CDR1 SGHRS, CDR2 YFSETQ. The data stem from a study of blood T cell repertoires in COVID-19. About the study: Spain, Italy and the United States supplied samples that represented acute and convalescent COVID-19.

The authors' processing: Reference gene primer amplification gave estimated nucleated cell counts. Only in-frame clones appear in the TCRdb table, and some are missing; sequencing was by immunoSEQ multiplex PCR. The DNA was the basis for D and trimming; V, J and clone size are from that table. The sample has 100,000 to 150,000 clones; approximately 90% are singletons. The sequenced sample was peripheral blood. The V and J genes are TRBV5-1 and TRBJ1-5; maybe TRBD1 (6 bases). The clonotype originates from a human donor in a cohort sampled during active COVID-19. CDR3 in amino acids: CASSLGTDSNQPQHF. The CDR3 DNA is TGCGCCAGCAGCTTGGGGACAGATAGCAATCAGCCCCAGCATTTT.